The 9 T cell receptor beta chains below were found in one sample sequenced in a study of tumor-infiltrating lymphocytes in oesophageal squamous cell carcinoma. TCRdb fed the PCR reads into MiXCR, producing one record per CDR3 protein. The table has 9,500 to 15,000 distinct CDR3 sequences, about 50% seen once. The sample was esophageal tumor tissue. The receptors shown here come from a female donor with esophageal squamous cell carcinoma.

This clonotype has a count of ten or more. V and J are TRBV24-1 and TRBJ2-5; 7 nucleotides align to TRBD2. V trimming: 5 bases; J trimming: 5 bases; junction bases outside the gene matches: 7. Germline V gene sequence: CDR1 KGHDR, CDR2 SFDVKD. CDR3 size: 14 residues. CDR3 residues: CATSVSGGGETQYF. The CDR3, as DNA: TGTGCCACCAGTGTATCGGGGGGAGGGGAGACCCAGTACTTC.

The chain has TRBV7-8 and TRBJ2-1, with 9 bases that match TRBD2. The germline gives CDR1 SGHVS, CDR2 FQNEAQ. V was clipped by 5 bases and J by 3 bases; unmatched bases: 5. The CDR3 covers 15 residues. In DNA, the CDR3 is TGTGCCAGCAGCCTTCTAGCGGGGAACTACAATGAGCAGTTCTTC. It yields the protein CASSLLAGNYNEQFF.

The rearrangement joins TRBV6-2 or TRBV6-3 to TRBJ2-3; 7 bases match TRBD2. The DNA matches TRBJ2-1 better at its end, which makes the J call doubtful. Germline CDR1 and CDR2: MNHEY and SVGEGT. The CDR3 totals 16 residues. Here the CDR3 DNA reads TGTGCCAGCAGTTCCTACTATGGCGGGAGTTTATATGAGCAGTTCTTC. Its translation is CASSSYYGGSLYEQFF.

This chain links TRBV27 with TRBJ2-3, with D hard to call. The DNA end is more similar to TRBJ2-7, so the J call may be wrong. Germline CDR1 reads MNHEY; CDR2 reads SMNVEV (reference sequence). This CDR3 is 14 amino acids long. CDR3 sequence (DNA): TGTGCCAGCAGTTTATCGAGCCAGAGCTACGAGCAGTACTTC. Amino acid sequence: CASSLSSQSYEQYF.

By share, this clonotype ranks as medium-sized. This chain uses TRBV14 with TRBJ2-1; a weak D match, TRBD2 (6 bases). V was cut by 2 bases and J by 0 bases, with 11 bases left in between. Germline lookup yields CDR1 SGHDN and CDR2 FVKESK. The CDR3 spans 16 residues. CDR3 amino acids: CASSQWGVISYNEQFF. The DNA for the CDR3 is TGTGCCAGCAGCCAATGGGGGGTGATCTCCTACAATGAGCAGTTCTTC.

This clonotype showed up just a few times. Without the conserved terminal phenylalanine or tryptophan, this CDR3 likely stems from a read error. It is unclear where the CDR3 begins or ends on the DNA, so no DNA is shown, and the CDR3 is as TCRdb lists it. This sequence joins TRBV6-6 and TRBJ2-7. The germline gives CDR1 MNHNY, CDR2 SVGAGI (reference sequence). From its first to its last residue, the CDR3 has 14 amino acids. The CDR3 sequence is CASSGRIYGYTFGS.

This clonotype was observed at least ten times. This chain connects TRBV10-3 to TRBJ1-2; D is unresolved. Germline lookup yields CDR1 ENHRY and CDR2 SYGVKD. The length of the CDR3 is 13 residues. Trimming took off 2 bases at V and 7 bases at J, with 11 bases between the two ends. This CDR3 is CAISERPPIGYTF. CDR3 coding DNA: TGTGCCATCAGTGAGCGACCTCCCATTGGCTACACCTTC.

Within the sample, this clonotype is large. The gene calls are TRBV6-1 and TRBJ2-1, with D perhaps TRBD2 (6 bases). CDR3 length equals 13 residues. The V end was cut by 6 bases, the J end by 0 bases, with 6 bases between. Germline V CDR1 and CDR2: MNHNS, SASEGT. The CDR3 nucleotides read TGTGCCAGCAGGACTAGCTCCTACAATGAGCAGTTCTTC. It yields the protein CASRTSSYNEQFF.

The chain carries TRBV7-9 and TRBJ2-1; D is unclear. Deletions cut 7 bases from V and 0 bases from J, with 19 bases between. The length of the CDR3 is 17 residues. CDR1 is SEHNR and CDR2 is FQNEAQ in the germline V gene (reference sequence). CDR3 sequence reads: CASTSSGVGASYNEQFF. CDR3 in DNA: TGTGCCAGCACCTCCTCCGGAGTGGGCGCCTCCTACAATGAGCAGTTCTTC.